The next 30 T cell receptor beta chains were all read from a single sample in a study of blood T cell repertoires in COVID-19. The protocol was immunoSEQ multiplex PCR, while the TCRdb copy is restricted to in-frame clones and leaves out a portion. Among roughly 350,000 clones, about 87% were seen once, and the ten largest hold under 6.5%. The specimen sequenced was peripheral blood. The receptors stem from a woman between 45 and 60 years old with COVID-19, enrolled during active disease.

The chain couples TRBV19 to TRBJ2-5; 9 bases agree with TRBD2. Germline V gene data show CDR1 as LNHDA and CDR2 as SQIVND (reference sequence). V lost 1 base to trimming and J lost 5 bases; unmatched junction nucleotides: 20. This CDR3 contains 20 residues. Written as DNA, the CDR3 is TGTGCCAGTAGTATAGGTAGCGGGAGTGTTACGGGGCATCGGGGGGAGACCCAGTACTTC. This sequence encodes CASSIGSGSVTGHRGETQYF.

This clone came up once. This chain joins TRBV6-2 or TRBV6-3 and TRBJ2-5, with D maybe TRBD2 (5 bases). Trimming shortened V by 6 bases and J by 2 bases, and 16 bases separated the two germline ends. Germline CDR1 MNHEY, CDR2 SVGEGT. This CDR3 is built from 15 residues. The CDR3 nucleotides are TGTGCCAGCAGCAGCCGGACTCCTACACAAGAGACCCAGTACTTC. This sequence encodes CASSSRTPTQETQYF.

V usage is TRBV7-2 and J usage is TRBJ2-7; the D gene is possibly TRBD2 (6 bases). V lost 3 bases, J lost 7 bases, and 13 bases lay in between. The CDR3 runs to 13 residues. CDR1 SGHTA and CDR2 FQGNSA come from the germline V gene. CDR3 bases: TGTGCCAGCAGCTTCACGGGAGTTGGTGAGCAGTACTTC. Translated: CASSFTGVGEQYF. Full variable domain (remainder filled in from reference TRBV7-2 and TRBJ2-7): GAGVSQSPSNKVTEKGKDVELRCDPISGHTALYWYRQSLGQGLEFLIYFQGNSAPDKSGLPSDRFSAERTGGSVSTLTIQRTQQEDSAVYLCASSFTGVGEQYFGPGTRLTVT.

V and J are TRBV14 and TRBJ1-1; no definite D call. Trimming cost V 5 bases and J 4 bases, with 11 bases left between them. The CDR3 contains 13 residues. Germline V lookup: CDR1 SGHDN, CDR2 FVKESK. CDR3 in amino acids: CASSSGLGTEAFF. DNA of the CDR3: TGTGCCAGCAGCTCCGGACTGGGCACTGAAGCTTTCTTT.

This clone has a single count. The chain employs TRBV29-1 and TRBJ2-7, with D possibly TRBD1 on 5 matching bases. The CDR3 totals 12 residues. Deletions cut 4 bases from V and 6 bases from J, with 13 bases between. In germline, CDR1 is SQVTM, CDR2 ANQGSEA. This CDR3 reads CSVAFAGIEQYF. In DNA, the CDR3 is TGCAGCGTTGCGTTCGCAGGGATCGAGCAGTACTTC.

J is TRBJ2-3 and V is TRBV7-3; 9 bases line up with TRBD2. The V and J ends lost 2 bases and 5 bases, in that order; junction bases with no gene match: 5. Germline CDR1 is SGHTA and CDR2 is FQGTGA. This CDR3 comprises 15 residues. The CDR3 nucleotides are TGTGCCAGCAGCTTACTAGCGGGGTGGGGAGATACGCAGTATTTT. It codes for CASSLLAGWGDTQYF. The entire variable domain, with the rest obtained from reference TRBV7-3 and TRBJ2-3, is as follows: GAGVSQTPSNKVTEKGKYVELRCDPISGHTALYWYRQSLGQGPEFLIYFQGTGAADDSGLPNDRFFAVRPEGSVSTLKIQRTERGDSAVYLCASSLLAGWGDTQYFGPGTRLTVL.

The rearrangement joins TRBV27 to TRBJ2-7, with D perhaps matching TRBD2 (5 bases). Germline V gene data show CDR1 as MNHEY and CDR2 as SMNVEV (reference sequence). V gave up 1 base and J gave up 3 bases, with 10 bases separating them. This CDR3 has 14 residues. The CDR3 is CASSLLASGYEQYF. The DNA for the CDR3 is TGTGCCAGCAGTTTATTAGCGTCAGGCTACGAGCAGTACTTC.

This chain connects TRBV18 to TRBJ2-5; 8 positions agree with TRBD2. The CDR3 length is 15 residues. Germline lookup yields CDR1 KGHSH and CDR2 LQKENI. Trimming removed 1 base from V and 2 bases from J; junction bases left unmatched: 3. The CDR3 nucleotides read TGTGCCAGCTCACCACAGACTAGCGCGCAAGAGACCCAGTACTTC. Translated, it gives CASSPQTSAQETQYF. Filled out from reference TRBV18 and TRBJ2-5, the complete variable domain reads NAGVMQNPRHLVRRRGQEARLRCSPMKGHSHVYWYRQLPEEGLKFMVYLQKENIIDESGMPKERFSAEFPKEGPSILRIQQVVRGDSAAYFCASSPQTSAQETQYFGPGTRLLVL.

The CDR3 sequence: CASSARTSGSGETQYF. The CDR3 DNA sequence: TGTGCCAGCAGCGCCCGGACTAGCGGGAGTGGTGAGACCCAGTACTTC. The chain joins TRBV9 to TRBJ2-5, with 13 bases identical to TRBD2. This CDR3 is built from 16 residues. Unmatched junction bases numbered 7, after V lost 3 bases and J lost 5 bases. Germline V gene lookup returns CDR1 SGDLS and CDR2 YYNGEE.

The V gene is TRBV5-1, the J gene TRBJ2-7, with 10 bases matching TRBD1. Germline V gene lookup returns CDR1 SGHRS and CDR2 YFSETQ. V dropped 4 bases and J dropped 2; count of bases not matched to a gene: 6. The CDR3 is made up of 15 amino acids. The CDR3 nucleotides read TGCGCCAGCAGCCCGAGGGGACAGGGGACCTACGAGCAGTACTTC. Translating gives CASSPRGQGTYEQYF.

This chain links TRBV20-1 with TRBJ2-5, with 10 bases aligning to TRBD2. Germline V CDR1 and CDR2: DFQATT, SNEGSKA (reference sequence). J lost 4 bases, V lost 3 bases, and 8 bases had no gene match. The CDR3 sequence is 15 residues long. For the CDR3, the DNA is TGCAGTGCTAGTCGTCTAGCGGGAGATGGAGAGACCCAGTACTTC. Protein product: CSASRLAGDGETQYF.

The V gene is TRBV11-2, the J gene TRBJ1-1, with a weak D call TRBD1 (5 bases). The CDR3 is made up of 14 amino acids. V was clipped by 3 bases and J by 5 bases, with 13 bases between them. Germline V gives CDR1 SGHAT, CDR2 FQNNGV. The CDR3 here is CASSFSTGGTEAFF. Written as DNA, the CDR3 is TGTGCCAGCAGCTTTTCAACCGGGGGAACTGAAGCTTTCTTT.

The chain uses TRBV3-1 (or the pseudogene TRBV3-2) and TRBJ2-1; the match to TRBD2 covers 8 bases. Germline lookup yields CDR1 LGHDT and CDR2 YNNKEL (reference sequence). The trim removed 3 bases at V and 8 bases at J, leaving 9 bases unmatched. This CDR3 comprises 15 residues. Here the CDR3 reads CASSQPGTSAHEQFF. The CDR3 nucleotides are TGTGCCAGCAGCCAGCCAGGGACTAGTGCTCATGAGCAGTTCTTC.

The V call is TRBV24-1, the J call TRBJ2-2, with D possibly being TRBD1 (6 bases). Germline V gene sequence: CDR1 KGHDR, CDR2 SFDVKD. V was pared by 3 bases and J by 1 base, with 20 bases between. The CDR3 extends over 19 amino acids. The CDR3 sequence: CATSDPTSTGTLNTGELFF. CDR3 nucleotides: TGTGCCACCAGTGATCCAACCTCGACAGGAACCTTGAACACCGGGGAGCTGTTTTTT.

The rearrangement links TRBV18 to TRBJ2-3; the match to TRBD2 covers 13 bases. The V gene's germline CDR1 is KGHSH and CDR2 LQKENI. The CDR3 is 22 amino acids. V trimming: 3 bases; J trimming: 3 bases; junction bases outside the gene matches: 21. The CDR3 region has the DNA TGTGCCAGCTCACCTTCGAATTTCGGACCCTGGACTAGCGGGAGAAAGACAGATACGCAGTATTTT. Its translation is CASSPSNFGPWTSGRKTDTQYF.

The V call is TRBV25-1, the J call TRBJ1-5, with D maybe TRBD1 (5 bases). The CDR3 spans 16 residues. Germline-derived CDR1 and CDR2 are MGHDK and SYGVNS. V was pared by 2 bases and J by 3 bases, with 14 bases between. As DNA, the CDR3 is TGTGCCAGCAGTGAAGCGAGGGGAGGGAACAATCAGCCCCAGCATTTT. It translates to CASSEARGGNNQPQHF.

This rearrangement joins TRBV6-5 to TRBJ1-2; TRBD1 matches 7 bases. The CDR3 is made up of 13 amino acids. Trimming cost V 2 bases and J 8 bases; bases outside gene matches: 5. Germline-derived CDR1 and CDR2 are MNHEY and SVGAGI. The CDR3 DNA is TGTGCCAGCAGTTACAACACAGGGGACGGCTACACCTTC. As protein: CASSYNTGDGYTF.

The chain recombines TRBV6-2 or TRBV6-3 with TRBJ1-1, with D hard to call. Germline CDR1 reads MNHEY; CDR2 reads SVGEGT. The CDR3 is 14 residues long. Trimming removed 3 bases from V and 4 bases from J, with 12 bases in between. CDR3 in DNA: TGTGCCAGCAGTTATGGCACCCGTGCCACTGAAGCTTTCTTT. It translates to CASSYGTRATEAFF.

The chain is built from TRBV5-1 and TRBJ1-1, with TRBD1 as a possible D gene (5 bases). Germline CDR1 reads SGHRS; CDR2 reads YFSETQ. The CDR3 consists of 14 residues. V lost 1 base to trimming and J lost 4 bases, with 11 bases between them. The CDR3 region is CASSLQWGSTEAFF. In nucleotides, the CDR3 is TGCGCCAGCAGCTTGCAATGGGGCTCCACTGAAGCTTTCTTT.

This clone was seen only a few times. CDR3 residues: CASGSYGEGEEKLFF. CDR3 DNA sequence: TGTGCCAGCGGTTCGTATGGTGAGGGTGAAGAAAAACTGTTTTTT. V gene TRBV7-9 combines with J gene TRBJ1-4; no firm D call. Germline V CDR1 and CDR2: SEHNR, FQNEAQ (reference sequence). Trimming shortened V by 8 bases and J by 8 bases, and 21 bases separated the two germline ends. The CDR3 totals 15 residues. The full variable domain, rest sourced from reference TRBV7-9 and TRBJ1-4, is DTGVSQNPRHKITKRGQNVTFRCDPISEHNRLYWYRQTLGQGPEFLTYFQNEAQLEKSRLLSDRFSAERPKGSFSTLEIQRTEQGDSAMYLCASGSYGEGEEKLFFGSGTQLSVL.

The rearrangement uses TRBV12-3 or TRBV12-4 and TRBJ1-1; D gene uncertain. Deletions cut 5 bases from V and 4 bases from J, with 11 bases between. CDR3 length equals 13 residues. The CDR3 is CASSPPPGTEAFF. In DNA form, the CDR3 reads TGTGCCAGCAGTCCTCCCCCCGGCACTGAAGCTTTCTTT.

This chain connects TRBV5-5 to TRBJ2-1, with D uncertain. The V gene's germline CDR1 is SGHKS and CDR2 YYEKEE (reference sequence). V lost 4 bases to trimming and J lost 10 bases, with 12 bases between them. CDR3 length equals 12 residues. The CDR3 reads CASSGLWYEQFF. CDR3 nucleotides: TGTGCCAGCAGCGGCCTCTGGTACGAGCAGTTCTTC. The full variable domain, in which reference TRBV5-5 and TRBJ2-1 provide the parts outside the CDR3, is DAGVTQSPTHLIKTRGQQVTLRCSPISGHKSVSWYQQVLGQGPQFIFQYYEKEERGRGNFPDRFSARQFPNYSSELNVNALLLGDSALYLCASSGLWYEQFFGPGTRLTVL.

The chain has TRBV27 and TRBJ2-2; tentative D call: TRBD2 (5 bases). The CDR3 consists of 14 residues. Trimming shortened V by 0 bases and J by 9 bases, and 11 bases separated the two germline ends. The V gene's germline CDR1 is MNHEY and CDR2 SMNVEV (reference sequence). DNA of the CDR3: TGTGCCAGCAGTTTATCGGGAGTCCATTGGGAGCTGTTTTTT. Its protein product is CASSLSGVHWELFF.

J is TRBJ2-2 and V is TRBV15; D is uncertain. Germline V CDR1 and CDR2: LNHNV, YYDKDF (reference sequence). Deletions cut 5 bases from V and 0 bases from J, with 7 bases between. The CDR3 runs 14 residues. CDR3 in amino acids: CATSFSPNTGELFF. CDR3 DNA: TGTGCCACCAGCTTCTCCCCGAACACCGGGGAGCTGTTTTTT.

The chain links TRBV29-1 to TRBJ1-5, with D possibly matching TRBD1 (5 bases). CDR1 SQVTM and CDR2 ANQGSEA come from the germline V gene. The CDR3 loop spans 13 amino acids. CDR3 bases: TGCAGTCCAACCCGGGGGGTAGTGCGACCCCAGCATTTT. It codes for CSPTRGVVRPQHF.

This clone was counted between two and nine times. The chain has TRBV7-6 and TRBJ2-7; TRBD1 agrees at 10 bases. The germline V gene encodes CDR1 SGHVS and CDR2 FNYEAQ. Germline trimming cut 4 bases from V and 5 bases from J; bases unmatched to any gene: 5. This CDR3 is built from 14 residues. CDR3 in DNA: TGTGCCAGCAGCTCCGACAGGGGGCTAAACGAGCAGTACTTC. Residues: CASSSDRGLNEQYF. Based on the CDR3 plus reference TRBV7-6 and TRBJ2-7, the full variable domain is GAGVSQSPRYKVTKRGQDVALRCDPISGHVSLYWYRQALGQGPEFLTYFNYEAQQDKSGLPNDRFSAERPEGSISTLTIQRTEQRDSAMYRCASSSDRGLNEQYFGPGTRLTVT.

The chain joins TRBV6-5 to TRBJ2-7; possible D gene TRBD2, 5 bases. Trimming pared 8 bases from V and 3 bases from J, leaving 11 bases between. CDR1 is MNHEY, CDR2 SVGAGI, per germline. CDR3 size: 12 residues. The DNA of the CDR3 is TGTGCCAGCTCCCAGCGGAGCTACGAGCAGTACTTC. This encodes CASSQRSYEQYF.

CDR3 in DNA: TGTGCCAGCAGCTCACCGACAGGGGGATTGGCAGGCTACACCTTC. The encoded protein is CASSSPTGGLAGYTF. The V call is TRBV5-4, the J call TRBJ1-2, with 9 positions matching TRBD1. The CDR3 is 15 residues long. J was trimmed by 8 bases and V by 3 bases; bases with no gene match: 11. CDR1 is SGHNT, CDR2 YYREEE, per germline (reference sequence). Using reference TRBV5-4 and TRBJ1-2 for the parts outside the CDR3, the full variable domain is ETGVTQSPTHLIKTRGQQVTLRCSSQSGHNTVSWYQQALGQGPQFIFQYYREEENGRGNFPPRFSGLQFPNYSSELNVNALELDDSALYLCASSSPTGGLAGYTFGSGTRLTVV.

CDR3 sequence (DNA): TGTGCCAGCAGCTTAGGAGGCAGTCGTTACAATGAGCAGTTCTTC. This sequence encodes CASSLGGSRYNEQFF. The rearrangement links TRBV7-8 to TRBJ2-1; D call uncertain. Per germline, CDR1 SGHVS and CDR2 FQNEAQ. The V end was cut by 1 base, the J end by 4 bases, with 11 bases between. The CDR3 is 15 residues long.

This CDR3 is CASSLTGSKAKGEQYF. The CDR3 DNA follows: TGTGCCAGCAGCTTGACCGGAAGCAAAGCTAAGGGGGAGCAGTACTTC. The chain is built from TRBV5-6 and TRBJ2-7, with D maybe TRBD1 (5 bases). This CDR3 is 16 amino acids long. Germline assignment: CDR1 SGHDT and CDR2 YYEEEE. V shed 1 base and J shed 7 bases, with 21 bases lying between them.